The T cell receptor (beta chain) under discussion was sequenced for a study of blood T cells in healthy people across ages. The use of a sample-barcoded 5' primer and a J-beta primer mix characterized a second PCR of about 6 to 11 cycles. TCRdb passed the 5' RACE reads through MiXCR, listing each CDR3 protein once. The table has more than 800,000 distinct CDR3 sequences, 40% to 45% seen once; the top ten hold approximately 17%. Researchers isolated at least 7 million PBMCs per sample. Per the germline V gene, CDR1 is SQVTM and CDR2 is ANQGSEA. The CDR3 totals 15 residues. J gave up 10 bases and V 7 bases, and 17 bases lay outside the gene matches.

The receptor was isolated from a woman aged 55-69 years in good health. Sequencing used blood. The V call is TRBV29-1, the J call TRBJ2-1; 9 bases align to TRBD2. The CDR3 coding sequence is TGCAGCGCTCCGGGGGTTAGCGGGAGTTCAAAGGAGCAGTTCTTC. Encoded protein: CSAPGVSGSSKEQFF.